Listed here are 14 T cell receptor beta chains from one sample, sequenced in a study of radiotherapy plus CTLA-4 blockade in lung cancer. Assay used: immunoSEQ multiplex PCR; TCRdb lists only in-frame clones, some missing. The table records 45,000 to 55,000 clones, around 85% of them present only once. This specimen consisted of peripheral blood, obtained from a patient treated with radiotherapy plus ipilimumab. All receptors derive from a human donor with non-small cell lung cancer who had a partial response to radiotherapy plus ipilimumab.

The chain combines TRBV6-5 with TRBJ1-5, with D perhaps matching TRBD1 (5 bases). The CDR3 spans 13 residues. V lost 8 bases and J lost 3, with 11 bases in between. Germline V lookup: CDR1 MNHEY, CDR2 SVGAGI. Here the CDR3 reads CASAGWVNQPQHF. DNA for the CDR3: TGTGCCAGCGCAGGGTGGGTCAATCAGCCCCAGCATTTT.

The chain has TRBV6-6 and TRBJ2-7, with 7 bases identical to TRBD2. J gave up 6 bases and V 6 bases, and 8 bases lay outside the gene matches. The germline gives CDR1 MNHNY, CDR2 SVGAGI (reference sequence). CDR3 length: 13 amino acids. CDR3 protein: CASSPQGEGEQYF. CDR3 DNA: TGTGCCAGCAGCCCCCAAGGGGAGGGCGAGCAGTACTTC.

J is TRBJ2-3 and V is TRBV7-2; possible D gene TRBD1, 5 bases. The CDR3 runs 15 residues. With 5 bases removed from V and 1 base from J, the gap between germline ends came to 13 bases. The germline gives CDR1 SGHTA, CDR2 FQGNSA. The CDR3 is CASSTFPRGTDTQYF. The CDR3 DNA is TGTGCCAGCAGCACTTTCCCCAGGGGCACAGATACGCAGTATTTT.

As concerns this clone: At one end, the junction sequence differs from germline, possibly due to a read error. At the DNA level, this CDR3 is encoded by other sequences in the same sample as well. J is TRBJ2-2 and V is TRBV4-3; 8 positions match TRBD2. The CDR3 has 16 residues. Germline V lookup: CDR1 LGHNA, CDR2 YSLEER. CDR3 in DNA: TGCGCCAGCAGCCAAGTTCCTAGCGGGCCCACCGGAGAGCTGTTTTTT. It codes for CASSQVPSGPTGELFF.

The CDR3: CASSPQGPQETQYF. The DNA for the CDR3 is TGCGCCAGCAGCCCACAGGGTCCTCAAGAGACCCAGTACTTC. This rearrangement joins TRBV5-1 to TRBJ2-5, with D perhaps TRBD1 (6 bases). The CDR3 has 14 residues. V lost 4 bases, J lost 2 bases, and 12 bases lay in between. Per the germline V gene, CDR1 is SGHRS and CDR2 is YFSETQ.

This chain connects TRBV5-1 to TRBJ1-1; D possibly corresponds to TRBD1 (6 bases). CDR1 is SGHRS and CDR2 is YFSETQ in the germline V gene. The length of the CDR3 is 14 residues. V was pared by 1 base and J by 0 bases, with 7 bases between. CDR3 DNA sequence: TGCGCCAGCAGCTTGACAGGGATGAACACTGAAGCTTTCTTT. This translates into CASSLTGMNTEAFF.

This chain connects TRBV28 to TRBJ1-2; D not certain. The germline gives CDR1 MDHEN, CDR2 SYDVKM. CDR3 length equals 12 residues. Trimming stripped 5 bases from V and 7 bases from J, with 11 bases between. The CDR3 DNA follows: TGTGCCAGCAGTGCCCGGGTGGGTGGCTACACCTTC. Its translation is CASSARVGGYTF.

This sequence joins TRBV19 and TRBJ1-2, with a weak D call TRBD1 (5 bases). The V end lost 2 bases, the J end lost 7 bases, and 11 bases lay between the germline ends. Germline lookup yields CDR1 LNHDA and CDR2 SQIVND (reference sequence). The length of the CDR3 is 13 residues. The CDR3 DNA sequence: TGTGCCAGTAGTATACAGGGCCACTCTGGCTACACCTTC. This codes for CASSIQGHSGYTF.

V usage is TRBV4-1 and J usage is TRBJ2-2; 16 bases match TRBD2. From germline, CDR1 is MGHRA and CDR2 YSYEKL. The CDR3 consists of 19 residues. Trimming took 5 bases from V and 3 from J; bases not matched to a gene: 9. The CDR3 loop is CASSTRGTSGGADTGELFF. CDR3 sequence (DNA): TGCGCCAGCAGCACACGAGGGACTAGCGGGGGGGCAGACACCGGGGAGCTGTTTTTT.

The chain recombines TRBV6-1 with TRBJ1-6, with TRBD1 as a possible D gene (6 bases). Germline V CDR1 and CDR2: MNHNS, SASEGT. This CDR3 spans 17 amino acids. V dropped 4 bases and J dropped 5 bases, with 18 bases sitting between them. CDR3 sequence reads: CASSVMGRGGNNSPLHF. For the CDR3, the DNA is TGTGCCAGCAGTGTAATGGGCAGGGGCGGTAATAATTCACCCCTCCACTTT.

The rearrangement links TRBV7-2 to TRBJ2-3; D gene unclear. The V end lost 3 bases, the J end lost 0 bases, and 4 bases lay between the germline ends. The CDR3 has 13 amino acids. The V gene's germline CDR1 is SGHTA and CDR2 FQGNSA. For the CDR3, the DNA is TGTGCCAGCAGCTTCTATAGCACAGATACGCAGTATTTT. Its translation: CASSFYSTDTQYF.

This chain connects TRBV6-1 to TRBJ2-7; tentative D call: TRBD1 (6 bases). Trimming removed 10 bases at V and 3 bases at J, with 13 bases between. Germline assignment: CDR1 MNHNS and CDR2 SASEGT. The CDR3 is 12 residues long. CDR3: CATAGTIYEQYF. DNA for the CDR3: TGTGCCACGGCCGGGACAATCTACGAGCAGTACTTC.

The chain employs TRBV6-1 and TRBJ2-1; 10 bases map to TRBD2. With 2 bases clipped from V and 8 bases from J, the junction kept 3 bases outside the gene matches. The CDR3 runs to 14 residues. CDR1 MNHNS and CDR2 SASEGT come from the germline V gene. The CDR3 DNA is TGTGCCAGCAGTGAAAGCGGGGGGGTAGATGAGCAGTTCTTC. Translated: CASSESGGVDEQFF.

CDR3 nucleotides: TGTGCCATCAGTGAGGGTAGCGGCTTACCCACAGATACGCAGTATTTT. Translating gives CAISEGSGLPTDTQYF. The rearrangement links TRBV10-3 to TRBJ2-3, with D perhaps TRBD2 (6 bases). This CDR3 region has 16 residues. The V and J ends lost 2 bases and 2 bases respectively, with 14 bases between them. Looked up from germline, CDR1 is ENHRY and CDR2 is SYGVKD.